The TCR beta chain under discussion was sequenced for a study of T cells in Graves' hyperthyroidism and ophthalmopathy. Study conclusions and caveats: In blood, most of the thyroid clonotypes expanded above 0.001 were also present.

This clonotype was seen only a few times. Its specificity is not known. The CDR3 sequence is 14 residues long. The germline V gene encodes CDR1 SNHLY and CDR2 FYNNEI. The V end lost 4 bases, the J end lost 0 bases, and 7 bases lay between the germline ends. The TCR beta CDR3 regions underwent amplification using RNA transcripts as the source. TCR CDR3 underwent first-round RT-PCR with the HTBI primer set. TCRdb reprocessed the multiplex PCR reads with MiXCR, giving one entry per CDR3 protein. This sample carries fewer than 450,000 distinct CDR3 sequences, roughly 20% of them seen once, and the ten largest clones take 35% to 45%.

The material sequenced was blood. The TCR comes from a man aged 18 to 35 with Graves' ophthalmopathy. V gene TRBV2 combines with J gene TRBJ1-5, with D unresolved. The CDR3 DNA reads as TGTGCCAGCAGTGGGAAGTTTAGCAATCAGCCCCAGCATTTT. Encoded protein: CASSGKFSNQPQHF.